This T cell receptor (beta chain) was sequenced during a study of T cell changes during pregnancy in multiple sclerosis. Assay used: immunoSEQ multiplex PCR; TCRdb lists only in-frame clones, some missing. The data show 40,000 to 50,000 clones, 92% seen once. In this sample, this clone turned up once. The germline CDR1 and CDR2 sequences are SGHNT and YYREEE (reference sequence). Between the trimmed V and J ends, which lost 1 base and 7 bases, there was a span of 8 bases. The CDR3 loop spans 13 amino acids. The chain couples TRBV5-4 to TRBJ2-2; tentative D call: TRBD2 (5 bases). This receptor was taken from a female donor in good health, enrolled as a control in a pregnancy study. The sequencing here drew on CD4+ T cells from peripheral blood mononuclear cells, taken in the second trimester of pregnancy. CDR3 region: CASSLRGFGELFF. In nucleotides, the CDR3 is TGTGCCAGCAGCTTGCGGGGTTTCGGGGAGCTGTTTTTT.